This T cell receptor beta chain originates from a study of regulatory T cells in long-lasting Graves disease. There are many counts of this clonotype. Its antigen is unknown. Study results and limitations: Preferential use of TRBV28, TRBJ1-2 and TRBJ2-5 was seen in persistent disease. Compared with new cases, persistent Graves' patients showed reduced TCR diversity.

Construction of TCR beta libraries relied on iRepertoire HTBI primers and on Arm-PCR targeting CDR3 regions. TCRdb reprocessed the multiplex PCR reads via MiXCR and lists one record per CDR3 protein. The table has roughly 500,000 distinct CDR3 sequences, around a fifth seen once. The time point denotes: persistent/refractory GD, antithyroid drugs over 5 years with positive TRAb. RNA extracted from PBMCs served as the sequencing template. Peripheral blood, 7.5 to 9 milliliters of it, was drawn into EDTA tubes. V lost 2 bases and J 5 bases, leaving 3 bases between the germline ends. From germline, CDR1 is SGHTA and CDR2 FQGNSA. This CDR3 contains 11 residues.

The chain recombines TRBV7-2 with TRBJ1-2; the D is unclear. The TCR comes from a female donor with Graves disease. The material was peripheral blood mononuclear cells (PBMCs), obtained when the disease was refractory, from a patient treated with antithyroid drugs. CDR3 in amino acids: CASSLRYGYTF. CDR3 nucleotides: TGTGCCAGCAGCTTACGATATGGCTACACCTTC.